These T cell receptor beta chains were read from a single sample in a study of blood T cells in healthy people across ages. A single record per CDR3 protein comes from TCRdb applying MiXCR to the 5' RACE reads. The sample carries 550,000 to 600,000 distinct CDR3 sequences, 25% to 30% recorded once. Sequencing was performed on blood. These receptors came from a woman in her seventies in good health. Each CDR3 is given with its conserved first and last residue. Each record gives: V gene, J gene, clone size, D gene, CDR3 protein, CDR3 DNA. D genes are given only for firm matches. Expanded clones are given a class, and other clones once, few, many or no size at all.

TRBV12-3/TRBV12-4,TRBJ1-2,-,-,CASSSGPRVGYTF,TGTGCCAGCAGCTCGGGTCCCAGGGTTGGCTACACCTTC
TRBV7-6,TRBJ1-2,few,-,CASSLDAGWGGYTF,TGTGCCAGCAGCTTAGACGCGGGCTGGGGAGGCTACACCTTC
TRBV7-2,TRBJ2-7,-,-,CASSFSGALKGEQYF,TGTGCCAGCAGCTTTTCGGGGGCCCTTAAGGGGGAGCAGTACTTC
TRBV10-3,TRBJ2-1,-,-,CAIRGGSGENEQFF,TGTGCCATCAGGGGGGGATCTGGGGAAAATGAGCAGTTCTTC
TRBV30,TRBJ2-5,few,-,CAWSVLSEGTQYF,TGTGCCTGGAGTGTACTTAGCGAGGGGACTCAGTACTTC
TRBV15,TRBJ1-5,few,-,CATSTGYSNQPQHF,TGTGCCACCTCGACAGGCTATAGCAATCAGCCCCAGCATTTT
TRBV28,TRBJ1-2,few,-,CASTFLGASYGYTF,TGTGCCAGCACTTTTCTGGGGGCGAGTTACGGATACACCTTC
TRBV10-3,TRBJ2-3,-,-,CATSSAGSTDTQYF,TGTGCCACCTCATCAGCGGGTTCCACAGATACGCAGTATTTT
TRBV7-3,TRBJ1-1,few,-,CASSSYLNTEAFF,TGTGCCAGCAGCTCTTACCTGAACACTGAAGCTTTCTTT
TRBV7-9,TRBJ2-7,-,TRBD1,CASSPWTGKGEQYF,TGTGCCAGCAGCCCTTGGACAGGGAAAGGCGAGCAGTACTTC
TRBV9,TRBJ2-7,few,-,CASSAGPGYF,TGTGCCAGCAGCGCGGGCCCGGGGTACTTC
TRBV7-2,TRBJ2-1,-,-,CASSSIVYNEQFF,TGTGCCAGCAGCTCAATAGTTTACAATGAGCAGTTCTTC
TRBV3-1,TRBJ2-7,few,-,CASSQDELDPYEQYF,TGTGCCAGCAGCCAAGACGAGCTGGATCCCTACGAGCAGTACTTC
TRBV29-1,TRBJ2-3,-,-,CSVSGTPISTDTQYF,TGCAGCGTGTCCGGGACCCCAATTAGCACAGATACGCAGTATTTT
TRBV7-2,TRBJ1-2,-,TRBD1,CASSFNRGIEGYTF,TGTGCCAGCAGCTTCAACAGGGGAATAGAAGGCTACACCTTC
TRBV11-3,TRBJ2-3,-,TRBD1,CAGSLGQGRDTQCF,TGTGCCGGCAGCTTGGGACAGGGTAGGGATACGCAGTGTTTT
TRBV5-1,TRBJ2-4,few,TRBD2,CASSLGTSGGMDIQYF,TGCGCCAGCAGCCTCGGGACTAGCGGGGGGATGGACATTCAGTACTTC
TRBV9,TRBJ1-4,few,-,CASSVGVSWTNEKLFF,TGTGCCAGCAGCGTAGGAGTTTCCTGGACTAATGAAAAACTGTTTTTT
TRBV9,TRBJ1-1,-,-,CASSVDVMGGTEAFF,TGTGCCAGCAGCGTAGATGTTATGGGTGGCACTGAAGCTTTCTTT
TRBV19,TRBJ1-4,-,-,CASSIVGNEKLFF,TGTGCCAGTAGTATAGTCGGTAATGAAAAACTGTTTTTT
TRBV20-1,TRBJ1-2,-,-,CSARDDRAYGYTF,TGCAGTGCTAGAGACGACCGAGCCTATGGCTACACCTTC
TRBV10-3,TRBJ2-1,few,TRBD1,CAISESLGQASSYNEQFF,TGTGCCATCAGTGAGTCTCTGGGACAGGCAAGCTCCTACAATGAGCAGTTCTTC
TRBV12-3/TRBV12-4,TRBJ1-1,-,-,CASSKLGRAEAFF,TGTGCCAGCAGTAAACTCGGACGGGCTGAAGCTTTCTTT
TRBV24-1,TRBJ2-7,-,TRBD1,CATREDRGEGVGYEQYF,TGTGCCACCAGAGAAGACAGGGGGGAAGGTGTAGGCTACGAGCAGTACTTC
TRBV6-5,TRBJ1-2,many,-,CASSKEGVNPIYGYTF,TGTGCCAGCAGTAAAGAAGGGGTTAACCCGATCTATGGCTACACCTTC
TRBV9,TRBJ2-3,few,-,CASSVGIGEADTQYF,TGTGCCAGCAGCGTGGGGATTGGGGAGGCAGATACGCAGTATTTT
TRBV5-1,TRBJ1-1,many,TRBD1,CASSSQGATEAFF,TGTGCCAGCAGCTCACAGGGGGCCACTGAAGCTTTCTTT
TRBV15,TRBJ2-7,-,TRBD1,CATSSPDRVPYEQYF,TGTGCCACCAGCAGCCCAGACAGGGTTCCTTACGAGCAGTACTTC
TRBV29-1,TRBJ2-5,few,-,CSAKVSRETQYF,TGCAGCGCCAAAGTTAGTAGGGAGACCCAGTACTTC
TRBV11-3,TRBJ1-2,few,-,CASSLGVAGMGAWYGYTF,TGTGCCAGCAGCTTAGGCGTCGCAGGGATGGGAGCATGGTATGGCTACACCTTC
TRBV10-3,TRBJ1-5,few,-,CAISVSNQPQHF,TGTGCCATCAGTGTCTCAAATCAGCCCCAGCATTTT
TRBV5-5,TRBJ1-4,once,-,CASSLVGFNEKLFF,TGTGCCAGCAGCTTGGTGGGTTTTAATGAAAAACTGTTTTTT
TRBV7-9,TRBJ2-7,-,TRBD1,CASSSWDSAHEQYF,TGTGCCAGCAGCTCATGGGACAGCGCCCACGAGCAGTACTTC
TRBV4-2,TRBJ2-7,many,-,CASSQEGQGTPYEQYF,TGTGCCAGCAGCCAGGAAGGGCAGGGGACCCCCTACGAGCAGTACTTC
TRBV7-2,TRBJ2-5,-,TRBD2,CASSPWTSGGETQYF,TGTGCCAGCAGCCCCTGGACTAGCGGGGGAGAGACCCAGTACTTC
TRBV6-2/TRBV6-3,TRBJ2-1,few,-,CASSRSNNEQFF,TGTGCCAGCAGTAGATCGAACAATGAGCAGTTCTTC
TRBV11-2,TRBJ2-7,-,TRBD1,CASSWEDRVKNEQYF,TGTGCCAGCAGCTGGGAGGACAGGGTGAAAAACGAGCAGTACTTC
TRBV7-9,TRBJ2-5,few,-,CASTAPVWVTQYF,TGTGCCAGCACGGCCCCAGTTTGGGTGACCCAGTACTTC
TRBV4-1,TRBJ1-3,-,-,CASSQDLPRGNTIYF,TGCGCCAGCAGCCAAGATCTTCCCCGAGGAAACACCATATATTTT
TRBV5-1,TRBJ2-7,-,-,CASSLWQGVNEQYF,TGCGCCAGCAGCTTGTGGCAGGGTGTCAACGAGCAGTACTTC
TRBV15,TRBJ2-5,-,-,CATSRNRVGDQETQYF,TGTGCCACCAGCAGGAACAGGGTCGGGGACCAAGAGACCCAGTACTTC
TRBV12-3/TRBV12-4,TRBJ2-5,many,TRBD2,CASSPSGGKETQYF,TGTGCCAGCAGCCCTAGCGGGGGTAAAGAGACCCAGTACTTC
TRBV11-2,TRBJ1-2,many,-,CASSLLGENYGYTF,TGTGCCAGCAGCTTATTGGGGGAGAACTATGGCTACACCTTC
TRBV18,TRBJ2-5,few,-,CASSPRRDQETQYF,TGTGCCAGCTCACCACGTAGGGATCAAGAGACCCAGTACTTC
TRBV6-6,TRBJ2-1,few,-,CACVMRASYNEQFF,TGTGCCTGCGTTATGAGGGCTTCCTACAATGAGCAGTTCTTC
TRBV3-1,TRBJ1-1,-,-,CASSQFQGRNTEAFF,TGTGCCAGCAGCCAATTCCAGGGCAGGAACACTGAAGCTTTCTTT
TRBV20-1,TRBJ2-5,few,-,CSARDYGEETQYF,TGCAGTGCTAGAGATTACGGGGAAGAGACCCAGTACTTC
TRBV10-3,TRBJ1-2,few,-,CAISESRQQGYTF,TGTGCCATCAGTGAGTCTCGACAGCAGGGCTACACCTTC
TRBV7-8,TRBJ2-5,-,TRBD2,CASSFGASGKETQYF,TGTGCCAGCAGTTTTGGGGCTAGCGGAAAAGAGACCCAGTACTTC
TRBV5-6,TRBJ1-1,few,-,CASSSLAQFNTEAFF,TGTGCCAGCAGCAGTCTCGCACAATTTAACACTGAAGCTTTCTTT
TRBV7-2,TRBJ2-1,-,TRBD1,CASRPGTGPYEQFF,TGCGCCAGCAGGCCCGGGACAGGGCCCTACGAGCAGTTCTTC
TRBV11-2,TRBJ2-7,-,-,CASSLSDAAHEQYF,TGTGCCAGCAGCTTATCAGATGCAGCCCACGAGCAGTACTTC
TRBV29-1,TRBJ2-5,-,-,CSVLSLGASGAQYF,TGCAGCGTTCTTTCTTTGGGGGCCTCGGGGGCCCAGTACTTC
TRBV4-3,TRBJ1-4,few,-,CASSPQLLQRLNEKLFF,TGCGCCAGCAGCCCCCAGCTACTCCAGAGGCTCAATGAAAAACTGTTTTTT
TRBV6-5,TRBJ2-1,-,TRBD2,CASSSSGGAGQFF,TGTGCCAGCAGTTCTAGCGGGGGGGCTGGGCAGTTCTTC
TRBV19,TRBJ1-1,-,-,CASSIPRARGGTEAFF,TGTGCCAGTAGTATTCCTCGTGCGAGGGGGGGGACTGAAGCTTTCTTT
TRBV18,TRBJ2-7,few,-,CASSPPIRTHEQYF,TGTGCCAGCTCACCACCGATCAGGACCCACGAGCAGTACTTC